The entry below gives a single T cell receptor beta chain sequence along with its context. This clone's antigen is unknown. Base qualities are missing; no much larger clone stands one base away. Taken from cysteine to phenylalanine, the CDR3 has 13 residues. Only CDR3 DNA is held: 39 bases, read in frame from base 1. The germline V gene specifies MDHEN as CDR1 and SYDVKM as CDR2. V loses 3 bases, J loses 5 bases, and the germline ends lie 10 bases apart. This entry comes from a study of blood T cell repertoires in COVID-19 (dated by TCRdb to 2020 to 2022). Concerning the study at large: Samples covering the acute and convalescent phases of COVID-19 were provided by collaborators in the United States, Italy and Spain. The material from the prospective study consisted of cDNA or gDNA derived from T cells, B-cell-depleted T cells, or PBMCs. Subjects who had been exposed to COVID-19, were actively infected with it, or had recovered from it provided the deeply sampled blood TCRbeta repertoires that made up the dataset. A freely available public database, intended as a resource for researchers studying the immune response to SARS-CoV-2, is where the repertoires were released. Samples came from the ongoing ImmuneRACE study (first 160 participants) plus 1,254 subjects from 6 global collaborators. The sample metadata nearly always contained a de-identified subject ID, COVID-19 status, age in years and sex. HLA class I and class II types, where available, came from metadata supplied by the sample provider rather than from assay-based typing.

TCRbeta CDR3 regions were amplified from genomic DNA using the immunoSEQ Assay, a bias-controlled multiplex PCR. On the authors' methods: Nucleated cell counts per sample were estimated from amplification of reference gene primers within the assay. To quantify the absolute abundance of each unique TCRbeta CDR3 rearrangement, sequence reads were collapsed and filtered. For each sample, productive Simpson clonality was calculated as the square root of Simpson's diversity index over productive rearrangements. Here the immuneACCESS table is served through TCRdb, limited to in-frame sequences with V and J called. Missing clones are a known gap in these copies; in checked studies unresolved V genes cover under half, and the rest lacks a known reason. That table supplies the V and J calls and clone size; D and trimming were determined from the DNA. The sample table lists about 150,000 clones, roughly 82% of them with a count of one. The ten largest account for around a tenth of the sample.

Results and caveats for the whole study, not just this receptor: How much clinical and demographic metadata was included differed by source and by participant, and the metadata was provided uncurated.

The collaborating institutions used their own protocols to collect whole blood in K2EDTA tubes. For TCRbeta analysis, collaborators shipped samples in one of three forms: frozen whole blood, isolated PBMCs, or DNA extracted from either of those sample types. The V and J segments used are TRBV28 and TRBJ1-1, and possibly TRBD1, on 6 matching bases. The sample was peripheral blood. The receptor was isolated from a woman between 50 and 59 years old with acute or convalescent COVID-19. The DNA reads TGTGCCAGCAGTTTTTTTCAGGGGACTGAAGCTTTCTTT. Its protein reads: CASSFFQGTEAFF.